This TCR beta chain was identified in a study of blood T cells in healthy people across ages. Findings and limits, study-wide: Roughly linear age-related decline in beta diversity appeared, significant by age 40. When one million T cells were used, diversity estimates were thought to be underestimates. Leaving the PBMCs unsorted stopped any conclusive comparison of naive versus antigen-experienced cells. TCR beta diversity tracked closely with naive T cell percentage.

The CDR3 is 11 residues long. Trimming removed 5 bases from V and 4 bases from J, with 7 bases in between. CDR1 and CDR2 from the germline V gene are DFQATT and SNEGSKA (reference sequence). Comments on this clonotype: Its cognate antigen is unknown.

Primed by a sample-barcoded 5' primer and a J-beta primer mix, a second PCR proceeded for 7 to 11 cycles. TCRdb itself ran the 5' RACE reads through MiXCR, one entry per CDR3 protein. The table lists 600,000 to 650,000 distinct CDR3 sequences, approximately 59% of them singletons. The origin of this receptor is a man aged 55 to 70 in good health. The source material was blood. V is TRBV20-1 and J is TRBJ2-3, with D unclear. This chain's CDR3 is CSALESDTQYF. The DNA for the CDR3 is TGCAGTGCTTTAGAGTCAGATACGCAGTATTTT.